The clone carrying this TCR beta chain was detected only once. Other DNA sequences of this sample code for an identical CDR3. Profiled with immunoSEQ multiplex PCR; TCRdb holds only in-frame clones, not every one. Among approximately 2.3 million clones listed, approximately 95% were seen once. These data are taken from a study of shared clonotypes between healthy human individuals. This CDR3 contains 14 residues. The germline gives CDR1 SGHRS, CDR2 YFSETQ. The V gene lost 0 bases and the J gene lost 4 bases, with 11 bases spanning the gap. The V call is TRBV5-1, the J call TRBJ2-7; maybe TRBD1 (6 bases). This TCR was sampled from a young man in good health. Some clones in this sample may be carry-over from other donors' samples. The sequencing input was naive CD4+ T cells from PBMCs. Subset indicated: CD45RA+ positively selected. The CDR3 is CASSLGDTSYEQYF. CDR3 coding DNA: TGCGCCAGCAGCTTGGGGGACACAAGTTACGAGCAGTACTTC.